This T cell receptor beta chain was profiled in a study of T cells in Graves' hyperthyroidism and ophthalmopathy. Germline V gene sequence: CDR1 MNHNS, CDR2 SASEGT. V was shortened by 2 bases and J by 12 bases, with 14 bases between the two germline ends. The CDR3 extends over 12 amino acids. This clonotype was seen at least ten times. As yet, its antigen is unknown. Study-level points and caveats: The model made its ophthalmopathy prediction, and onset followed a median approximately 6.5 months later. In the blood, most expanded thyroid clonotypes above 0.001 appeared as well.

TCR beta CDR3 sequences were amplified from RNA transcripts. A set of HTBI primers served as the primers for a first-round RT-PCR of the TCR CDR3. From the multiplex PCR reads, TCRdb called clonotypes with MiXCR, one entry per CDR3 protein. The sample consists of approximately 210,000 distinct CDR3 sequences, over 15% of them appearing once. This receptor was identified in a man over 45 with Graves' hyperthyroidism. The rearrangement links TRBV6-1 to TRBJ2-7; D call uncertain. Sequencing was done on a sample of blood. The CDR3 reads CASSESQEKRYF. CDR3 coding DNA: TGTGCCAGCAGTGAAAGCCAGGAAAAGCGGTACTTC.